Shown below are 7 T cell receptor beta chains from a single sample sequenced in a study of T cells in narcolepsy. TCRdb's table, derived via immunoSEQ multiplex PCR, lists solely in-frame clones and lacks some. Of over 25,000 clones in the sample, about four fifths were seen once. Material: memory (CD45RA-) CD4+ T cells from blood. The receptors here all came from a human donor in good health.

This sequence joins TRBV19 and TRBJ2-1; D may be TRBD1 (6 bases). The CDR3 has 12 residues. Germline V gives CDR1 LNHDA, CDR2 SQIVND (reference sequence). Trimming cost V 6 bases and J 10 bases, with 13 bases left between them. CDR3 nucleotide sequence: TGTGCCAGTAGGAACAGGGTAGGCGAGCAGTTCTTC. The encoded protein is CASRNRVGEQFF.

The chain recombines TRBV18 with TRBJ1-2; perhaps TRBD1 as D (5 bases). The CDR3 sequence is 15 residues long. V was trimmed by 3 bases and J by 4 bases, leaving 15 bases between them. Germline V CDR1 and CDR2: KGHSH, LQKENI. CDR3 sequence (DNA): TGTGCCAGCTCACCGTATGAACGGGGCGGCTATGGCTACACCTTC. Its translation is CASSPYERGGYGYTF.

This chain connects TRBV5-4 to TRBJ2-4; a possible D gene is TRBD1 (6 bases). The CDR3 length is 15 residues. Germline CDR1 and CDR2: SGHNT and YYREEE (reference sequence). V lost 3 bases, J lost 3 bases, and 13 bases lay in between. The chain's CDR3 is CASSSIGTIKNIQYF. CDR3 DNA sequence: TGTGCCAGCAGCTCTATCGGGACAATCAAAAACATTCAGTACTTC.

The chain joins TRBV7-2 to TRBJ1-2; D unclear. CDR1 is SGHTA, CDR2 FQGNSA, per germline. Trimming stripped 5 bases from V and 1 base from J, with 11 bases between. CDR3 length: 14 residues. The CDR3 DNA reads TGTGCCAGCAGCCCCGCTAGGGTTAACTATGGCTACACCTTC. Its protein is CASSPARVNYGYTF.

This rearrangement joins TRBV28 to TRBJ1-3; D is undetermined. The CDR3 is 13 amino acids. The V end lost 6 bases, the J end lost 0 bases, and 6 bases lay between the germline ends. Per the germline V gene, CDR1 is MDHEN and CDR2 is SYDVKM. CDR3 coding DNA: TGTGCCAGCAGCAGGTACTCTGGAAACACCATATATTTT. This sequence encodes CASSRYSGNTIYF.

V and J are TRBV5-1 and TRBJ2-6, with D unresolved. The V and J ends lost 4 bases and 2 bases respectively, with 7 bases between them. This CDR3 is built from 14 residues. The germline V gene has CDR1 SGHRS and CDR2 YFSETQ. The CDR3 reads CASSTAAGANVLTF. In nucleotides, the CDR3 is TGCGCCAGCAGCACCGCAGCTGGGGCCAACGTCCTGACTTTC.

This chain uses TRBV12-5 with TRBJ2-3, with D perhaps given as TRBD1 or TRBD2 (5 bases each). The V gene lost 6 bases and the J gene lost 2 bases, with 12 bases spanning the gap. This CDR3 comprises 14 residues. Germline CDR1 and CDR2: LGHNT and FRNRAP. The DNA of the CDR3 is TGTGCTAGTGGGGGGCGGAGGCCCACAGATACGCAGTATTTT. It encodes CASGGRRPTDTQYF. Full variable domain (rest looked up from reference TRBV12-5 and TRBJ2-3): DARVTQTPRHKVTEMGQEVTMRCQPILGHNTVFWYRQTMMQGLELLAYFRNRAPLDDSGMPKDRFSAEMPDATLATLKIQPSEPRDSAVYFCASGGRRPTDTQYFGPGTRLTVL.